The 32 T cell receptor beta chains presented below share a single source sample, sequenced in a study of shared clonotypes between healthy human individuals (dated by TCRdb to 2018 to 2021). Library method: the immunoSEQ multiplex PCR assay. TCRdb limited this immuneACCESS table to in-frame rearrangements with V and J called. A share of clones is missing; checked studies link under half to unresolved V genes, and the rest is unexplained. This sample is represented by 1 million to 1.2 million clones; around three quarters of them were singletons. In total, the top ten clones hold roughly 0.82% of the sample. The sample was memory CD4+ T cells from PBMCs. The cell subset or site label for this specimen denotes: CD45RA-negative fraction. Receptors originate from a man aged 18 to 35 in good health. Some clones in this sample may be carry-over from other donors' samples.

The V and J genes are TRBV2 and TRBJ2-3, with TRBD2 matching over 8 bases. Germline loops: CDR1 SNHLY, CDR2 FYNNEI. The CDR3 length is 15 residues. Trimming at V came to 8 bases and at J to 0 bases, leaving 7 bases not matched to a gene. This CDR3 reads CASCLTSGSTDTQYF. The CDR3 region has the DNA TGTGCCAGCTGCCTCACTAGCGGCAGCACAGATACGCAGTATTTT.

The J gene is TRBJ1-5, the V gene TRBV27; D might be TRBD1 (5 bases). CDR1 and CDR2 (germline): MNHEY, SMNVEV (reference sequence). Deletions cut 0 bases from V and 3 bases from J, with 12 bases between. The CDR3 is 16 residues long. This CDR3 is CASSLSGRVINQPQHF. DNA of the CDR3: TGTGCCAGCAGTTTATCCGGCAGGGTGATCAATCAGCCCCAGCATTTT.

The chain uses TRBV7-9 and TRBJ2-7, with D possibly matching TRBD2 (6 bases). The CDR3 extends over 13 amino acids. Germline V gene sequence: CDR1 SEHNR, CDR2 FQNEAQ (reference sequence). Trimming left V 2 bases short and J 9 bases short, with 14 bases between. The chain's CDR3 is CASSLSRGTLQYF. The CDR3 DNA reads as TGTGCCAGCAGCTTATCCCGCGGGACCCTGCAGTACTTC. Full variable domain (rest looked up from reference TRBV7-9 and TRBJ2-7): DTGVSQNPRHKITKRGQNVTFRCDPISEHNRLYWYRQTLGQGPEFLTYFQNEAQLEKSRLLSDRFSAERPKGSFSTLEIQRTEQGDSAMYLCASSLSRGTLQYFGPGTRLTVT.

The rearrangement joins TRBV7-7 to TRBJ2-2, with 11 bases lining up with TRBD1. The germline gives CDR1 SSHAT, CDR2 FNYEAQ (reference sequence). Unmatched junction bases numbered 4, after V lost 5 bases and J lost 5 bases. The CDR3 length is 15 residues. The CDR3: CASSPGQGVTGELFF. The CDR3, as DNA: TGTGCCAGCAGCCCGGGACAGGGGGTGACCGGGGAGCTGTTTTTT. Variable domain in full (rest from reference TRBV7-7 and TRBJ2-2): GAGVSQSPRYKVTKRGQDVTLRCDPISSHATLYWYQQALGQGPEFLTYFNYEAQPDKSGLPSDRFSAERPEGSISTLTIQRTEQRDSAMYRCASSPGQGVTGELFFGEGSRLTVL.

V usage is TRBV7-2 and J usage is TRBJ1-3; TRBD1 aligns across 7 bases. With V trimmed by 5 bases and J by 3 bases, 4 bases remained unmatched. CDR3 length: 14 amino acids. CDR1 and CDR2 from the germline V gene are SGHTA and FQGNSA. CDR3 DNA: TGTGCCAGCAGCAGCACAGGGGTTGGAAACACCATATATTTT. Its translation is CASSSTGVGNTIYF.

This chain connects TRBV7-8 to TRBJ1-2; 12 bases line up with TRBD1. The V gene's germline CDR1 is SGHVS and CDR2 FQNEAQ. The CDR3 has 16 amino acids. The V segment lost 3 bases and the J segment 3 bases; nucleotides outside the gene matches: 5. CDR3 amino acids: CASSLGTGGRDYGYTF. The CDR3 bases are TGTGCCAGCAGCTTGGGGACAGGGGGCAGAGACTATGGCTACACCTTC.

The chain has TRBV7-3 and TRBJ2-1; 13 nucleotides align to TRBD2. Germline CDR1 and CDR2: SGHTA and FQGTGA. V was pared by 5 bases and J by 6 bases, with 4 bases of the junction left unmatched. This CDR3 has 15 amino acids. The chain's CDR3 is CASSPWTSGGNEQFF. The CDR3 DNA reads TGTGCCAGCAGCCCCTGGACTAGCGGGGGCAATGAGCAGTTCTTC.

The V and J genes are TRBV11-2 and TRBJ2-1; D is tentatively TRBD1 or TRBD2 (6 bases each). The CDR3 is 16 residues long. Trimming cost V 7 bases and J 7 bases, with 23 bases left between them. The V gene's germline CDR1 is SGHAT and CDR2 FQNNGV. The CDR3 DNA follows: TGTGCCAGCACCGAGGTGGGGGGCGCGGTAGGAAATGAGCAGTTCTTC. This encodes CASTEVGGAVGNEQFF.

The chain couples TRBV5-1 to TRBJ2-5; D ambiguous. CDR1 and CDR2 (germline): SGHRS, YFSETQ. The CDR3 length is 14 residues. V lost 0 bases and J lost 0, with 6 bases in between. Here the CDR3 reads CASSLAINQETQYF. The DNA of the CDR3 is TGCGCCAGCAGCTTGGCCATAAACCAAGAGACCCAGTACTTC. Looking up the rest from reference TRBV5-1 and TRBJ2-5 gives the full variable domain: KAGVTQTPRYLIKTRGQQVTLSCSPISGHRSVSWYQQTPGQGLQFLFEYFSETQRNKGNFPGRFSGRQFSNSRSEMNVSTLELGDSALYLCASSLAINQETQYFGPGTRLLVL.

The DNA for the CDR3 is TGTGCCAGCAGCGAACGGGGAGGGAGTGATCATTCTGGAAACACCATATATTTT. It is translated as CASSERGGSDHSGNTIYF. The chain combines TRBV9 with TRBJ1-3, with D hard to call. Trimming took 3 bases from V and 1 from J, leaving 20 bases between them. The CDR3 has 18 amino acids. CDR1 and CDR2 (germline): SGDLS, YYNGEE.

CDR3 in DNA: TGTGCCAGCAGTTTAATCCCTAGCGGGAGTTTAAATGAGCAGTTCTTC. Encoded protein: CASSLIPSGSLNEQFF. This chain connects TRBV27 to TRBJ2-1, with TRBD2 identical over 10 bases. Germline-derived CDR1 and CDR2 are MNHEY and SMNVEV (reference sequence). V was pared by 2 bases and J by 7 bases, with 8 bases of the junction left unmatched. The CDR3 is 16 residues long.

The gene calls are TRBV7-2 and TRBJ2-7; D is perhaps TRBD1 (6 bases). Trimming left V 5 bases short and J 1 base short, with 15 bases between. The V gene's germline CDR1 is SGHTA and CDR2 FQGNSA. The CDR3 consists of 15 residues. For the CDR3, the DNA is TGTGCCAGCAGCCCTACCTCGACAGGTTCCTACGAGCAGTACTTC. Translation gives CASSPTSTGSYEQYF.

V gene TRBV19 combines with J gene TRBJ1-3; D is unresolved. Trimming left V 3 bases short and J 0 bases short, with 12 bases between. The germline V gene encodes CDR1 LNHDA and CDR2 SQIVND (reference sequence). CDR3 length equals 16 residues. The CDR3 DNA is TGTGCCAGTAGTATGATTCGGATTGACTCTGGAAACACCATATATTTT. It encodes CASSMIRIDSGNTIYF. The full variable domain, with the rest looked up from reference TRBV19 and TRBJ1-3, is DGGITQSPKYLFRKEGQNVTLSCEQNLNHDAMYWYRQDPGQGLRLIYYSQIVNDFQKGDIAEGYSVSREKKESFPLTVTSAQKNPTAFYLCASSMIRIDSGNTIYFGEGSWLTVV.

The gene calls are TRBV5-8 and TRBJ1-1, with D perhaps matching TRBD1 (5 bases). Germline lookup yields CDR1 SGHTS and CDR2 YDEGEE. This CDR3 contains 13 residues. Trimming took 0 bases from V and 10 from J, leaving 13 bases between them. The CDR3 spells CASSLGKGVAAFF. The CDR3 coding sequence is TGTGCCAGCAGCTTGGGCAAAGGGGTAGCAGCTTTCTTT.

The V and J genes are TRBV5-6 and TRBJ2-1; no firm D call. Germline V gene data show CDR1 as SGHDT and CDR2 as YYEEEE. V was clipped by 6 bases and J by 1 base, with 11 bases between them. The CDR3 is 14 amino acids. CDR3 region: CASKKAPSYNEQFF. In DNA, the CDR3 is TGTGCCAGCAAAAAGGCCCCATCCTACAATGAGCAGTTCTTC.

This clone was counted a few times. V gene TRBV7-8 combines with J gene TRBJ1-1, with no clear D. This CDR3 contains 13 residues. The germline CDR1 and CDR2 sequences are SGHVS and FQNEAQ. V was cut by 8 bases and J by 4 bases, with 14 bases left in between. The CDR3 sequence is CASGIVGGTEAFF. The DNA of the CDR3 is TGTGCCAGCGGGATAGTGGGAGGCACTGAAGCTTTCTTT.

This rearrangement joins TRBV27 to TRBJ2-7; 9 bases align to TRBD1. CDR3 length equals 18 residues. Losses at the gene ends were 3 bases for V and 5 bases for J; bases not matched to a gene: 17. Germline CDR1 is MNHEY and CDR2 is SMNVEV (reference sequence). The CDR3 nucleotides are TGTGCCAGCAGTTTTGGGGGACAGGGAGGCGGAGGGGGGAACGAGCAGTACTTC. Residues: CASSFGGQGGGGGNEQYF.

The gene calls are TRBV19 and TRBJ2-4; TRBD2 might be the D (5 bases). The CDR3 extends over 16 amino acids. Between the trimmed V and J ends, which lost 2 bases and 3 bases, there was a span of 14 bases. The V gene's germline CDR1 is LNHDA and CDR2 SQIVND (reference sequence). The CDR3 here is CASSITPGVGKNIQYF. The CDR3 bases are TGTGCCAGTAGTATAACCCCCGGGGTGGGCAAAAACATTCAGTACTTC.

This clone was recorded at least ten times. The gene calls are TRBV6-5 and TRBJ2-7; possibly TRBD2 for D (7 bases). The CDR3 is 14 amino acids. Trimming took off 2 bases at V and 2 bases at J, with 10 bases between the two ends. CDR1 and CDR2 (germline): MNHEY, SVGAGI. CDR3 region: CASSYLRGPYEQYF. The DNA for the CDR3 is TGTGCCAGCAGTTACCTGCGGGGGCCCTACGAGCAGTACTTC.

The CDR3 reads CASSPQTSGGNQPQHF. The CDR3 bases are TGTGCCAGCAGCCCCCAGACGTCAGGGGGCAATCAGCCCCAGCATTTT. The chain recombines TRBV4-2 with TRBJ1-5; weak D call: TRBD1 (6 bases). V was cut by 4 bases and J by 2 bases, with 15 bases left in between. The CDR3 has 16 amino acids. Germline V gene data show CDR1 as LGHNA and CDR2 as YNFKEQ.

This clone is a singleton in its sample. This rearrangement joins TRBV5-1 to TRBJ2-5; weak D call: TRBD2 (5 bases). Deletions cut 0 bases from V and 4 bases from J, with 10 bases between. Germline V lookup: CDR1 SGHRS, CDR2 YFSETQ. The CDR3 covers 14 residues. CDR3 sequence: CASSLVSSRETQYF. The DNA for the CDR3 is TGCGCCAGCAGCTTGGTGTCTAGCCGAGAGACCCAGTACTTC.

The J gene is TRBJ2-7, the V gene TRBV4-1; D is unclear. Germline-derived CDR1 and CDR2 are MGHRA and YSYEKL. Trimming left V 0 bases short and J 2 bases short, with 8 bases between. CDR3 length: 14 residues. CDR3 nucleotides: TGCGCCAGCAGCCAAGAACGTGGACCCTACGAGCAGTACTTC. This sequence encodes CASSQERGPYEQYF.

The chain joins TRBV7-3 to TRBJ2-2; 9 positions match TRBD2. The CDR3 covers 16 residues. The germline gives CDR1 SGHTA, CDR2 FQGTGA. V trimming: 5 bases; J trimming: 0 bases; junction bases outside the gene matches: 4. Written as DNA, the CDR3 is TGTGCCAGCAGCCTGACTAGCGGCGCGAACACCGGGGAGCTGTTTTTT. The encoded protein is CASSLTSGANTGELFF.

The J gene is TRBJ2-3, the V gene TRBV7-6; 13 bases are a match to TRBD2. Losses at the gene ends were 5 bases for V and 6 bases for J; bases not matched to a gene: 8. Germline CDR1 is SGHVS and CDR2 is FNYEAQ. The CDR3 length is 16 residues. This CDR3 reads CASSPGLAGAADTQYF. Written as DNA, the CDR3 is TGTGCCAGCAGCCCCGGACTAGCGGGAGCTGCGGATACGCAGTATTTT.

V usage is TRBV28 and J usage is TRBJ1-2; 8 bases line up with TRBD1. With 3 bases clipped from V and 8 bases from J, the junction kept 17 bases outside the gene matches. This CDR3 is 17 amino acids long. Germline CDR1 is MDHEN and CDR2 is SYDVKM. CDR3 region: CASSFPGISGGLVGYTF. The CDR3 DNA is TGTGCCAGCAGTTTCCCGGGAATTTCAGGGGGCTTGGTAGGCTACACCTTC.

Of note for this clone: Other DNA sequences from this sample encode an identical CDR3 as well. The chain combines TRBV28 with TRBJ2-3; no clear D. The V end lost 6 bases, the J end lost 3 bases, and 4 bases lay between the germline ends. This CDR3 spans 11 amino acids. Looked up from germline, CDR1 is MDHEN and CDR2 is SYDVKM. CDR3 DNA: TGTGCCAGCAGCACTACAGATACGCAGTATTTT. Its protein product is CASSTTDTQYF.

On this clone itself: This sample also contains other DNA sequences that code for the same CDR3. V and J are TRBV15 and TRBJ2-5; D unclear. The V end was cut by 0 bases, the J end by 5 bases, with 7 bases between. The CDR3 has 13 residues. The germline V gene has CDR1 LNHNV and CDR2 YYDKDF (reference sequence). This chain's CDR3 is CATSRDQSETQYF. Written as DNA, the CDR3 is TGTGCCACCAGCAGAGATCAAAGTGAGACCCAGTACTTC.

This clone appeared many times. The CDR3 nucleotides are TGTGCCAGCAGCCGCCCCCTACTAGTCCATGTCACAGATACGCAGTATTTT. Its translation is CASSRPLLVHVTDTQYF. The chain links TRBV7-8 to TRBJ2-3; possible D gene TRBD2, 5 bases. Germline lookup yields CDR1 SGHVS and CDR2 FQNEAQ. Trimming took 5 bases from V and 2 from J, leaving 20 bases between them. The CDR3 is made up of 17 amino acids.

This clone was recorded a few times. V usage is TRBV2 and J usage is TRBJ2-6; D is uncertain. The germline V gene has CDR1 SNHLY and CDR2 FYNNEI. Trimming cost V 1 base and J 9 bases, with 4 bases left between them. The CDR3 loop spans 12 amino acids. The CDR3 DNA sequence: TGTGCCAGCAGTGAAGGGTACAACGTCCTGACTTTC. This encodes CASSEGYNVLTF.

This clone appeared a few times. The chain joins TRBV7-9 to TRBJ2-1; 8 bases agree with TRBD1. Germline V gene data show CDR1 as SEHNR and CDR2 as FQNEAQ (reference sequence). Trimming at V came to 3 bases and at J to 4 bases, leaving 8 bases not matched to a gene. This CDR3 contains 16 residues. CDR3 nucleotide sequence: TGTGCCAGCAGCTTGCCGTTCGGGACAGGTTACAATGAGCAGTTCTTC. Translating it yields CASSLPFGTGYNEQFF. The full variable domain, completed using reference TRBV7-9 and TRBJ2-1, is DTGVSQNPRHKITKRGQNVTFRCDPISEHNRLYWYRQTLGQGPEFLTYFQNEAQLEKSRLLSDRFSAERPKGSFSTLEIQRTEQGDSAMYLCASSLPFGTGYNEQFFGPGTRLTVL.

The rearrangement links TRBV5-1 to TRBJ1-2; D unclear. This CDR3 comprises 16 residues. V gave up 0 bases and J gave up 8 bases, with 20 bases separating them. Germline V lookup: CDR1 SGHRS, CDR2 YFSETQ. The CDR3 DNA follows: TGCGCCAGCAGCTTGGAAGTCCGTCGGGGTTCAGAGGGCTACACCTTC. This codes for CASSLEVRRGSEGYTF.

The CDR3 nucleotides are TGTGCCAGCACCTCAAGTGGGAGGGCTTCCTACGAGCAGTACTTC. Translating it yields CASTSSGRASYEQYF. The chain recombines TRBV28 with TRBJ2-7; 7 bases are a match to TRBD2. The CDR3 extends over 15 amino acids. The junction had 10 bases not matched to a gene; V was cut back by 7 bases and J by 1 base. CDR1 MDHEN and CDR2 SYDVKM come from the germline V gene.